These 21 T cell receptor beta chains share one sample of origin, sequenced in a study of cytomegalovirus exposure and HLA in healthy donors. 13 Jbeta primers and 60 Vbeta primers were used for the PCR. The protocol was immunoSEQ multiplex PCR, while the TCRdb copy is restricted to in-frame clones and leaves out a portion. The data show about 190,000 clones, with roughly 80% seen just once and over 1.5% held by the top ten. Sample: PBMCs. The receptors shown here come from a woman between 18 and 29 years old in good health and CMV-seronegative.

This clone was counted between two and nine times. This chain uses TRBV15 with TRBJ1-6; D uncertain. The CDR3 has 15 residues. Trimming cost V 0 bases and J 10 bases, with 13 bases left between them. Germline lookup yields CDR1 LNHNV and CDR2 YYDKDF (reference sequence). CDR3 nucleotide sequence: TGTGCCACCAGCAGAGACAAAAGGGCGGGGTCACCCCTCCACTTT. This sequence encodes CATSRDKRAGSPLHF.

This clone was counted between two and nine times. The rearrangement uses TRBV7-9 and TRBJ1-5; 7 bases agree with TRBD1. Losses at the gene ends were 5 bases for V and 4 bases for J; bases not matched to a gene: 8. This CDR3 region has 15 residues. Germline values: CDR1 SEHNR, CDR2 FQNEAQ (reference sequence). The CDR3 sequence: CASSVTGQDNQPQHF. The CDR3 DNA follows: TGTGCCAGCAGCGTGACAGGACAGGATAATCAGCCCCAGCATTTT.

The CDR3 protein is CAISPGLATYEQYF. The CDR3 coding sequence is TGTGCCATCAGTCCGGGACTAGCGACCTACGAGCAGTACTTC. The chain combines TRBV10-3 with TRBJ2-7; 10 positions match TRBD2. The CDR3 has 14 residues. The germline V gene encodes CDR1 ENHRY and CDR2 SYGVKD. V dropped 5 bases and J dropped 2; count of bases not matched to a gene: 3.

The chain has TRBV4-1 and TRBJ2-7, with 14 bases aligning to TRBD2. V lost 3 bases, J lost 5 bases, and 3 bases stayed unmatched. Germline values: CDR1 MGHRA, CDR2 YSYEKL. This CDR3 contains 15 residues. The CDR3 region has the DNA TGCGCCAGCAGCCAGGGGGGACTAGCGGGGGACGAGCAGTACTTC. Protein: CASSQGGLAGDEQYF.

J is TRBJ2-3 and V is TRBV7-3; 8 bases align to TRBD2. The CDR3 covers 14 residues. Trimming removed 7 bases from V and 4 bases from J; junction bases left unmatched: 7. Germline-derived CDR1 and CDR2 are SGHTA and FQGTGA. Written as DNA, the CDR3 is TGTGCCAGCAACACGGGGGGGCTCGCAGATACGCAGTATTTT. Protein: CASNTGGLADTQYF.

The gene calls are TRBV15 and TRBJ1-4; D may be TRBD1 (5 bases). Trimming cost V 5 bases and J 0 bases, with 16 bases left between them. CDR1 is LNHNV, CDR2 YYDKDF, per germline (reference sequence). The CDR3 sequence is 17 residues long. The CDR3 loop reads CATSGGTSLATNEKLFF. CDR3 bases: TGTGCCACCAGCGGGGGGACGTCTCTTGCAACTAATGAAAAACTGTTTTTT.

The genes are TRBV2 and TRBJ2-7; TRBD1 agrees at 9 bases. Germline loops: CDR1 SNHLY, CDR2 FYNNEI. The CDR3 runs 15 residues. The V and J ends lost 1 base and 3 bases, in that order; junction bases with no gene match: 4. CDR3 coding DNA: TGTGCCAGCAGTGAAGGACCGGGACAGGGCTACGAGCAGTACTTC. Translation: CASSEGPGQGYEQYF. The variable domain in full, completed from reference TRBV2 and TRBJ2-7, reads EPEVTQTPSHQVTQMGQEVILRCVPISNHLYFYWYRQILGQKVEFLVSFYNNEISEKSEIFDDQFSVERPDGSNFTLKIRSTKLEDSAMYFCASSEGPGQGYEQYFGPGTRLTVT.

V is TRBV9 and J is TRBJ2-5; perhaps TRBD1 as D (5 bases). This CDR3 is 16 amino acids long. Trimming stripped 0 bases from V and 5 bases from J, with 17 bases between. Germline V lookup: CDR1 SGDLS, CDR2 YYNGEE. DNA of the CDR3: TGTGCCAGCAGCGTAGGATTGGGGCAGGCGTTGGAGACCCAGTACTTC. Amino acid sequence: CASSVGLGQALETQYF. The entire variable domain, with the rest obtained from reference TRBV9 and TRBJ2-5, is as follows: DSGVTQTPKHLITATGQRVTLRCSPRSGDLSVYWYQQSLDQGLQFLIQYYNGEERAKGNILERFSAQQFPDLHSELNLSSLELGDSALYFCASSVGLGQALETQYFGPGTRLLVL.

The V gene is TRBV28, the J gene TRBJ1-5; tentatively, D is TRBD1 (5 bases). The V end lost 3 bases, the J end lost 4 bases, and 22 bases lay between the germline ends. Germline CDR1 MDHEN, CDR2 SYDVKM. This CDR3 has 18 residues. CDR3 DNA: TGTGCCAGCAGTTTGGCCAGGGAACCCCGAATCCTAAATCAGCCCCAGCATTTT. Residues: CASSLAREPRILNQPQHF.

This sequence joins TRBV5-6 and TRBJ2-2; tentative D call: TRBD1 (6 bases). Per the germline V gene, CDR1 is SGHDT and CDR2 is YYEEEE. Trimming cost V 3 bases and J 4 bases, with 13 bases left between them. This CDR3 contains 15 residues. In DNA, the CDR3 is TGTGCCAGCAGCTACCCCTCCAGGGGCACCGGGGAGCTGTTTTTT. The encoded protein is CASSYPSRGTGELFF. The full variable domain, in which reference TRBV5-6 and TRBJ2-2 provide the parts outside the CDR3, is DAGVTQSPTHLIKTRGQQVTLRCSPKSGHDTVSWYQQALGQGPQFIFQYYEEEERQRGNFPDRFSGHQFPNYSSELNVNALLLGDSALYLCASSYPSRGTGELFFGEGSRLTVL.

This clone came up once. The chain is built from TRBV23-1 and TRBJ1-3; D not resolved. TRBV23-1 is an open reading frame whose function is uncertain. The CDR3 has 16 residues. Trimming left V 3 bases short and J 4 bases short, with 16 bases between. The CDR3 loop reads CASSHKQPRKGNTIYF. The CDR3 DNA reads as TGCGCCAGCAGTCATAAACAACCCAGAAAAGGAAACACCATATATTTT.

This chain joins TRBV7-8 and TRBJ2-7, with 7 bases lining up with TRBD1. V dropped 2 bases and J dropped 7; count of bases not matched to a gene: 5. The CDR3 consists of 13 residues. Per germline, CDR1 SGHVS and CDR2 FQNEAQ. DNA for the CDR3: TGTGCCAGCAGCTTACCACAGGGGAAGGAGCAGTACTTC. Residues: CASSLPQGKEQYF.

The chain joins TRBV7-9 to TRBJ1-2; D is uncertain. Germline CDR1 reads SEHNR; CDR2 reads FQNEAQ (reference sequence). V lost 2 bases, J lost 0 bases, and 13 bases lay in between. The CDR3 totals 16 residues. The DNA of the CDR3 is TGTGCCAGCAGCTTAAATGCTCAGGAAGCTAACTATGGCTACACCTTC. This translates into CASSLNAQEANYGYTF.

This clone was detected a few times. CDR3 sequence reads: CASLGPSVGSQHF. CDR3 bases: TGTGCCAGCCTTGGGCCCTCGGTAGGATCCCAGCATTTT. The J gene is TRBJ1-5, the V gene TRBV6-6; D is unclear. In germline, CDR1 is MNHNY, CDR2 SVGAGI (reference sequence). The CDR3 is made up of 13 amino acids. Trimming took off 8 bases at V and 11 bases at J, with 19 bases between the two ends.

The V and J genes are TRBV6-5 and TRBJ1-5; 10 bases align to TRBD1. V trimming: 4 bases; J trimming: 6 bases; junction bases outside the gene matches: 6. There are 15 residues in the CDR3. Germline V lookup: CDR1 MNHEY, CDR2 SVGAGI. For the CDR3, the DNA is TGTGCCAGCAGTTCTAGACAGGGGGCCGGTCAGCCCCAGCATTTT. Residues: CASSSRQGAGQPQHF.

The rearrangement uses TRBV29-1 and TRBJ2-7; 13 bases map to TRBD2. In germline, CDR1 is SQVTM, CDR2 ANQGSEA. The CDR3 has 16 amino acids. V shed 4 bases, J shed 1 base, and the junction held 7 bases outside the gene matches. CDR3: CSVGTSGSTGSYEQYF. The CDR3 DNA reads TGCAGCGTTGGGACTAGCGGGAGTACTGGATCCTACGAGCAGTACTTC.

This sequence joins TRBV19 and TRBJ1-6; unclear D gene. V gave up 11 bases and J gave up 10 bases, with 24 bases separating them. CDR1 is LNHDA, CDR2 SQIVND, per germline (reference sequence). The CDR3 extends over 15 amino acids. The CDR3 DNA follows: TGTGCCTCGGAGACCACGGACGCTTCGGGATCACCCCTCCACTTT. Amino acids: CASETTDASGSPLHF.

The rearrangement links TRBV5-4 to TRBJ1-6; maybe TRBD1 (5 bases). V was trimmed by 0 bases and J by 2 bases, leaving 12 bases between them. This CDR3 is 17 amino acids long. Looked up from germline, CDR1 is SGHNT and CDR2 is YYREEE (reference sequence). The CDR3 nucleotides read TGTGCCAGCAGCTTGGTACCGCCGACAGCCTATAATTCACCCCTCCACTTT. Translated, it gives CASSLVPPTAYNSPLHF.

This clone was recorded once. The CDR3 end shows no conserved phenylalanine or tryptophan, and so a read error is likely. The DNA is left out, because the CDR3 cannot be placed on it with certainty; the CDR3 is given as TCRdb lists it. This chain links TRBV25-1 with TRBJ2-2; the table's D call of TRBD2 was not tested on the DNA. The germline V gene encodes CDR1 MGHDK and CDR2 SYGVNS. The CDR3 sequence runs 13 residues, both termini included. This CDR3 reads CASAPSTSRGGGG.

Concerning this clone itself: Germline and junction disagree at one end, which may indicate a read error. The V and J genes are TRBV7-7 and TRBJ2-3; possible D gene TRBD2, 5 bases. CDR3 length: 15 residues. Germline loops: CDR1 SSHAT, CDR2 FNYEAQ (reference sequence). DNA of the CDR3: TGTGCTAGCAGCTTGTCCGGGATGGAGTCAGATACGCAGTATTTT. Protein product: CASSLSGMESDTQYF.

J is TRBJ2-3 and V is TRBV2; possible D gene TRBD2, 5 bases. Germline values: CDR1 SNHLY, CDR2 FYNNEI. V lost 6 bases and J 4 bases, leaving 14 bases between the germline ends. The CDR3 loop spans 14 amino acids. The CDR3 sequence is CASRRASSADTQYF. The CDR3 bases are TGTGCCAGCAGGAGGGCCTCCTCCGCAGATACGCAGTATTTT. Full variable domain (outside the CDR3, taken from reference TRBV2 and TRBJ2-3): EPEVTQTPSHQVTQMGQEVILRCVPISNHLYFYWYRQILGQKVEFLVSFYNNEISEKSEIFDDQFSVERPDGSNFTLKIRSTKLEDSAMYFCASRRASSADTQYFGPGTRLTVL.